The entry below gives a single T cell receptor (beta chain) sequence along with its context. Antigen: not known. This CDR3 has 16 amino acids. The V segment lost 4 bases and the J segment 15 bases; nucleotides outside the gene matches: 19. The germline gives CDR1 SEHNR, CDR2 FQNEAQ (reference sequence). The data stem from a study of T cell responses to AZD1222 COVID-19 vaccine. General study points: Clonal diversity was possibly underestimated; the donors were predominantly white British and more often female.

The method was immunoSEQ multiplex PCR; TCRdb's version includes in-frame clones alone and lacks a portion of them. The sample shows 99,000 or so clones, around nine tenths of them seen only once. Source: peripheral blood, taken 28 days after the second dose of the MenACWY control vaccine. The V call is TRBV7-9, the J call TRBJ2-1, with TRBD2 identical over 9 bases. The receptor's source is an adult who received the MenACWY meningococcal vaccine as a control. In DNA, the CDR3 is TGTGCCAGCAGCTCCTCGGGGGCGGGACTAGCTAGCTGGAGGTTCTTC. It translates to CASSSSGAGLASWRFF.